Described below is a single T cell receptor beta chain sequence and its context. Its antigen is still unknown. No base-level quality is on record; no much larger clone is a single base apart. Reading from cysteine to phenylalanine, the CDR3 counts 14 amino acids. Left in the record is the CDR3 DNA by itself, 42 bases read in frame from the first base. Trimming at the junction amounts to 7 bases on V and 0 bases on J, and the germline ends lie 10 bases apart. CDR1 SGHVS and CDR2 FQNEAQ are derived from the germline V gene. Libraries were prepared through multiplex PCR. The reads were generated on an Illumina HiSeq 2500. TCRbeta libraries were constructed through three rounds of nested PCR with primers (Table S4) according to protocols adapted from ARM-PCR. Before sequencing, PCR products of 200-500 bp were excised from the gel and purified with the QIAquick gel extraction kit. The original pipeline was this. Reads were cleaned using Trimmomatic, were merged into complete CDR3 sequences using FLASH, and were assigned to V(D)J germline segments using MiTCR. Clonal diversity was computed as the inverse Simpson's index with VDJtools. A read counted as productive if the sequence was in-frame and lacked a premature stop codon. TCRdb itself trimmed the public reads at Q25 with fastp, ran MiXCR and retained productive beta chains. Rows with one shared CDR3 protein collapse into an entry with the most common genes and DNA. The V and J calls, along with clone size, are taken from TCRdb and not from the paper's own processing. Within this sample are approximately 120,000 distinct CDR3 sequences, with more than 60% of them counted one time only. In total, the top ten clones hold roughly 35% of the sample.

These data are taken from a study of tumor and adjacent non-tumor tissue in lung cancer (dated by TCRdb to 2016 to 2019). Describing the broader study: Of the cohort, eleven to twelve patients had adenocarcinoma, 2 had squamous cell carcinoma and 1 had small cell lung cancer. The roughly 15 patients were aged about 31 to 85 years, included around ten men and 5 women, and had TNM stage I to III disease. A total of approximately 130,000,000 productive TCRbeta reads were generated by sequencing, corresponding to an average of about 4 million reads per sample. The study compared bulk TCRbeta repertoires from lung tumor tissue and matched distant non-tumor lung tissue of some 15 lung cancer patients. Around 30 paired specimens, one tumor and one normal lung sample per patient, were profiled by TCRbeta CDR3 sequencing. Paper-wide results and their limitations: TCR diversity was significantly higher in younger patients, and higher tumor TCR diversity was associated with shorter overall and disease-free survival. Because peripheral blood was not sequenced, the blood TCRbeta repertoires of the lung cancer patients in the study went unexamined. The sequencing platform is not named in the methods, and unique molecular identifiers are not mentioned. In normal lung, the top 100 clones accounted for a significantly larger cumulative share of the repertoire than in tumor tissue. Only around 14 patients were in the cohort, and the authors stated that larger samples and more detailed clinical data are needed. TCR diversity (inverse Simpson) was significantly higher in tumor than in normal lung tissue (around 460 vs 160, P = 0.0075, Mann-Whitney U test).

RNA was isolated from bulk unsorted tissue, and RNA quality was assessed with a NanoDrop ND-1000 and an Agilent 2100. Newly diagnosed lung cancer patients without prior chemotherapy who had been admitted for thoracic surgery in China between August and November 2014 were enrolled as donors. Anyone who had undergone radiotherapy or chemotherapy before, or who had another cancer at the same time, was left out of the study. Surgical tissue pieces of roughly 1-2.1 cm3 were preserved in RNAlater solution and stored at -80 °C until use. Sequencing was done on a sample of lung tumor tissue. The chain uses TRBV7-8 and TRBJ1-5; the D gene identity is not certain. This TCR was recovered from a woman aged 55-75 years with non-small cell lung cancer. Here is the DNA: TGTGCCAGCACAATAACGGCTAGCAATCAGCCCCAGCATTTT. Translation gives CASTITASNQPQHF.